These T cell receptor beta chains were read from a single sample in a study of CD8 T cells in Susac syndrome. MiXCR, applied by TCRdb to the immunoSEQ multiplex PCR reads, yields one record per CDR3 protein. In the table there are approximately 160,000 distinct CDR3 sequences, about 90% of which are singletons. Sequenced: CD4+ T cells from PBMCs. Receptor source: a human donor in good health. Each CDR3 is given with its conserved first and last residue. D genes are given only for firm matches.

V	D	J	DNA	CDR3
TRBV12-3/TRBV12-4	-	TRBJ1-2	TGTGCCAGCAGCCCCCAGGCAGCCGCACACGTATATGGCTACACCTTC	CASSPQAAAHVYGYTF
TRBV29-1	-	TRBJ1-5	TGCAGCGTTGAGGAGGGGGGTAAGCAGCCCCAGCATTTT	CSVEEGGKQPQHF
TRBV27	TRBD1	TRBJ1-5	TGTGCCAGCAGTACGGGACAGGGGGACGGACAGCCCCAGCATTTT	CASSTGQGDGQPQHF
TRBV9	-	TRBJ2-5	TGTGCCAGCAGCGTGTCAGACCAAGAGACCCAGTACTTC	CASSVSDQETQYF
TRBV2	TRBD1	TRBJ2-3	TGTGCCAGCAGTGAAGCCCGGACAGGGCCAGATACGCAGTATTTT	CASSEARTGPDTQYF
TRBV6-1	-	TRBJ2-1	TGTGCCAGCTCAGGAACAGGGTGGGTCGATGAGCAGTTCTTC	CASSGTGWVDEQFF
TRBV2	-	TRBJ1-5	TGTGCCAGTTCTCCTAACTTTGCTCAGCCCCAGCATTTT	CASSPNFAQPQHF
TRBV2	-	TRBJ1-5	TGTGCCAGCAGTGAGGTTAATAGCAATCAGCCCCAGCATTTT	CASSEVNSNQPQHF
TRBV23-1	-	TRBJ2-5	TGCGCCAGTGCGGAGGGGCTTGTCTTGGAGACCCAGTACTTC	CASAEGLVLETQYF
TRBV18	TRBD1	TRBJ1-5	TGTGCCAGCTCACCACCCACAGGGGAGGGGGGGGGCAATCAGCCCCAGCATTTT	CASSPPTGEGGGNQPQHF